The 19 T cell receptor beta chains listed next were all sequenced from one sample in a study of Graves' ophthalmopathy and Graves' hyperthyroidism. Beta-chain TCR CDR3 regions were amplified from RNA transcripts. The first-round RT-PCR employed HTBI primers together with the Qiagen OneStep RT-PCR kit. A multiplex PCR was then performed as the second round. TCRdb ran MiXCR on the multiplex PCR reads and lists one entry per CDR3 protein. The sample yields hundreds of thousands of distinct CDR3 sequences, 45% seen once. The sample consisted of peripheral blood. These receptors were collected from an adult man with Graves' ophthalmopathy.

The table lists this clonotype with many counts. V gene TRBV29-1 combines with J gene TRBJ2-6, with 9 bases aligning to TRBD1. This CDR3 is built from 18 residues. Germline assignment: CDR1 SQVTM and CDR2 ANQGSEA. J was trimmed by 2 bases and V by 4 bases; bases with no gene match: 12. In DNA, the CDR3 is TGCAGCGTTGGAGCTGGACAGGGGCTAGAGGCTGGGGCCAACGTCCTGACTTTC. This gives the protein CSVGAGQGLEAGANVLTF.

The V gene is TRBV2, the J gene TRBJ2-3, with unresolved D. Germline V CDR1 and CDR2: SNHLY, FYNNEI. The CDR3 spans 15 residues. V was pared by 7 bases and J by 3 bases, with 17 bases between. The CDR3 reads CASTTAGTTTDTQYF. As DNA, the CDR3 is TGTGCCAGCACTACGGCAGGAACTACGACAGATACGCAGTATTTT.

V usage is TRBV5-1 and J usage is TRBJ1-3, with D unresolved. The length of the CDR3 is 15 residues. Germline CDR1 is SGHRS and CDR2 is YFSETQ. With 0 bases removed from V and 0 bases from J, the gap between germline ends came to 7 bases. CDR3 DNA sequence: TGCGCCAGCAGCTTGGAGCGGAACTCTGGAAACACCATATATTTT. The encoded protein is CASSLERNSGNTIYF.

This clonotype has a handful of counts. The chain uses TRBV15 and TRBJ2-5, with D possibly being TRBD1 or TRBD2 (5 bases each). V was shortened by 3 bases and J by 4 bases, with 18 bases between the two germline ends. The CDR3 is made up of 16 amino acids. Germline CDR1 LNHNV, CDR2 YYDKDF (reference sequence). The CDR3 sequence: CATSSSLGLGRETQYF. Here the CDR3 DNA reads TGTGCCACCAGCAGCTCTCTGGGGCTGGGACGAGAGACCCAGTACTTC.

This chain connects TRBV7-8 to TRBJ2-7; D is possibly TRBD1 or TRBD2 (5 bases each). V lost 11 bases and J lost 5, with 16 bases in between. Germline assignment: CDR1 SGHVS and CDR2 FQNEAQ. CDR3 length: 12 residues. For the CDR3, the DNA is TGTGCCTGGAGCGTACGAGGGGACGAGCAGTACTTC. It encodes CAWSVRGDEQYF.

CDR3 sequence: CASSQDRANTEAFF. CDR3 in DNA: TGTGCCAGCAGCCAAGATCGGGCGAACACTGAAGCTTTCTTT. The chain couples TRBV3-1 to TRBJ1-1; no firm D call. There are 14 residues in the CDR3. Germline V gives CDR1 LGHDT, CDR2 YNNKEL (reference sequence). V was pared by 0 bases and J by 1 base, with 6 bases between.

V usage is TRBV24-1 and J usage is TRBJ1-2, with D unresolved. This CDR3 comprises 13 residues. V dropped 9 bases and J dropped 0 bases, with 10 bases sitting between them. Germline V gives CDR1 KGHDR, CDR2 SFDVKD. The CDR3 loop reads CATYHRPNYGYTF. Here the CDR3 DNA reads TGTGCCACCTACCACCGACCTAACTATGGCTACACCTTC.

The genes are TRBV5-1 and TRBJ2-7; D gene ambiguous. The tail of the sequence fits TRBJ2-1 better, so the J call may be wrong. Germline loops: CDR1 SGHRS, CDR2 YFSETQ. The CDR3 is 14 residues long. CDR3 nucleotides: TGCGCCAGCAGCTTGATCCAGGCCACGGATGAGCAGTTCTTC. Translating gives CASSLIQATDEQFF.

A remark on this clonotype: A junction end diverges from the germline sequence, so it may reflect a read error. The chain employs TRBV5-8 and TRBJ2-5; TRBD1 agrees at 8 bases. The CDR3 runs to 14 residues. Germline loops: CDR1 SGHTS, CDR2 YDEGEE. CDR3 sequence: CASSLAGQGETQYF. In DNA, the CDR3 is TGCGCCAGCAGCTTGGCCGGACAGGGCGAGACCCAGTACTTC.

This clonotype appeared a few times. The rearrangement joins TRBV5-1 to TRBJ1-1, with 10 bases aligning to TRBD1. This CDR3 spans 15 amino acids. Germline loops: CDR1 SGHRS, CDR2 YFSETQ. V lost 3 bases and J lost 3; bases outside the gene matches: 5. The CDR3 DNA follows: TGCGCCAGCAGCTCGTTGGGACAGGGGTACACTGAAGCTTTCTTT. Translated: CASSSLGQGYTEAFF.

In its sample, this clonotype was seen many times. This CDR3 is CASSEVSGTDYEQYF. CDR3 nucleotides: TGTGCCAGCAGCGAGGTGTCGGGGACAGACTACGAGCAGTACTTC. The chain is built from TRBV7-6 and TRBJ2-7, with 7 bases matching TRBD1. The CDR3 runs to 15 residues. Germline CDR1 reads SGHVS; CDR2 reads FNYEAQ. V lost 5 bases and J lost 3; bases outside the gene matches: 10.

J is TRBJ2-5 and V is TRBV4-1; tentative D call: TRBD2 (7 bases). Trimming stripped 5 bases from V and 5 bases from J, with 12 bases between. The CDR3 contains 13 residues. From germline, CDR1 is MGHRA and CDR2 YSYEKL. The CDR3 is CASSRTRGETQYF. CDR3 nucleotide sequence: TGCGCCAGCAGCAGGACTAGGGGGGAGACCCAGTACTTC.

The chain joins TRBV2 to TRBJ2-3, with TRBD2 matching over 7 bases. The ends lost 5 bases at V and 4 bases at J; junction bases unmatched: 6. Per the germline V gene, CDR1 is SNHLY and CDR2 is FYNNEI. The CDR3 is made up of 14 amino acids. The CDR3 region is CASSLGGWADTQYF. The CDR3 DNA follows: TGTGCCAGCAGTTTGGGGGGGTGGGCAGATACGCAGTATTTT.

J is TRBJ1-2 and V is TRBV10-3, with a tentative D call TRBD1 (5 bases). This CDR3 is built from 15 residues. Germline lookup yields CDR1 ENHRY and CDR2 SYGVKD. V was cut by 3 bases and J by 2 bases, with 13 bases left in between. The DNA for the CDR3 is TGTGCCATCAGTGACCTTATCCGGGACAACTATGGCTACACCTTC. Amino acids: CAISDLIRDNYGYTF.

This CDR3 reads CSARDLGDNQPQHF. The CDR3 bases are TGCAGTGCTAGAGATCTAGGGGACAATCAGCCCCAGCATTTT. The chain couples TRBV20-1 to TRBJ1-5, with a possible D match to TRBD1 (5 bases). The ends were cut back, 0 bases at V and 3 bases at J, with 9 bases in the middle. Germline V gene lookup returns CDR1 DFQATT and CDR2 SNEGSKA (reference sequence). CDR3 length equals 14 residues.

This clonotype occurred a few times. The chain has TRBV19 and TRBJ1-1, with 7 nucleotides matching TRBD1. This CDR3 region has 16 residues. V trimming: 7 bases; J trimming: 3 bases; junction bases outside the gene matches: 14. Germline V CDR1 and CDR2: LNHDA, SQIVND (reference sequence). CDR3 region: CASTHKRRGRDTEAFF. CDR3 nucleotides: TGTGCCAGTACCCATAAAAGGAGGGGGCGAGACACTGAAGCTTTCTTT.

The CDR3 DNA sequence: TGTGCCAGCAGCCAAGAGGGACTAGCAGAGCAGTACTTC. It is translated as CASSQEGLAEQYF. The chain combines TRBV11-2 with TRBJ2-7, with TRBD2 identical over 9 bases. Germline V gene sequence: CDR1 SGHAT, CDR2 FQNNGV. The CDR3 totals 13 residues. V shed 5 bases, J shed 7 bases, and the junction held 6 bases outside the gene matches.

This clonotype has more than one count but fewer than ten. The chain has TRBV20-1 and TRBJ2-5; D is ambiguous. This CDR3 contains 15 residues. V was cut by 6 bases and J by 1 base, with 18 bases left in between. CDR1 and CDR2 (germline): DFQATT, SNEGSKA (reference sequence). The CDR3 sequence: CSAPPLTAVQETQYF. The CDR3 nucleotides are TGCAGTGCCCCCCCCCTGACGGCTGTCCAAGAGACCCAGTACTTC.

The chain uses TRBV7-9 and TRBJ1-2; TRBD1 agrees at 10 bases. Germline V gene data show CDR1 as SEHNR and CDR2 as FQNEAQ (reference sequence). The CDR3 has 15 residues. With 5 bases clipped from V and 4 bases from J, the junction kept 7 bases outside the gene matches. CDR3: CASSVPRDRGYGYTF. The CDR3 DNA is TGTGCCAGCAGCGTTCCCAGGGACAGGGGCTATGGCTACACCTTC.